This TCR beta chain was obtained from a study of T cells expressing NK-cell markers. Looking at the study overall: Sorted CD3+CD56-NKG2C+, CD3+CD56+NKG2C+ and CD3+CD56+NKG2C- T cells supplied the TCR beta repertoires.

Following a re-call of the 5' RACE reads, TCRdb has one entry per CDR3 protein and lacks DNA. The table gives some 440,000 distinct CDR3 sequences; the top ten clones make up 1.4% to 1.5% of it. The TCR comes from a woman in her 50s in good health. The sample was blood T cells: a sorted CD56 or NKG2C T cell subset, CD4+ or CD8+ T cells, or bulk PBMC T cells (not recorded which).

The CDR3 loop reads CASSVVRLGQNNEQFF. This chain uses TRBV9 with TRBJ2-1. Germline assignment: CDR1 SGDLS and CDR2 YYNGEE. The CDR3 consists of 16 residues.